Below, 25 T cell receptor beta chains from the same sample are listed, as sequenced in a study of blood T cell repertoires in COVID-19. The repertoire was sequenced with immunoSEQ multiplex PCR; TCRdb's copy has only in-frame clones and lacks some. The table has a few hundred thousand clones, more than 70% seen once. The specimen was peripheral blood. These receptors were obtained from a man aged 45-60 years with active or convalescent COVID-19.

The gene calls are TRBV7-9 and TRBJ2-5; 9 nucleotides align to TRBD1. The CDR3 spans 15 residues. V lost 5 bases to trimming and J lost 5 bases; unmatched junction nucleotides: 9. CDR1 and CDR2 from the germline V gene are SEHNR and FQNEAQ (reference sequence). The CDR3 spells CASSQSTGGGETQYF. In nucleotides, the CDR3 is TGTGCCAGCAGCCAGAGTACAGGGGGCGGGGAGACCCAGTACTTC.

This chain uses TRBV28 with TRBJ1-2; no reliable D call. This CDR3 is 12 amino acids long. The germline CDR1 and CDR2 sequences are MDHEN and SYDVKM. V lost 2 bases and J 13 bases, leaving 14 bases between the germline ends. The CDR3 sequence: CASSLMSRLGTF. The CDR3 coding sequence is TGTGCCAGCAGTTTAATGTCGAGGTTGGGCACCTTC.

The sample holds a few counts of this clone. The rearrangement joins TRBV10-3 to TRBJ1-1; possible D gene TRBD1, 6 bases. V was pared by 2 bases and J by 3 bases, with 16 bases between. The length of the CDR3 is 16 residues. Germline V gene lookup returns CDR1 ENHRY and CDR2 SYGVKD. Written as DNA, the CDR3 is TGTGCCATCAGTGAGAGGCCCAGGGGAGGGGACACTGAAGCTTTCTTT. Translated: CAISERPRGGDTEAFF.

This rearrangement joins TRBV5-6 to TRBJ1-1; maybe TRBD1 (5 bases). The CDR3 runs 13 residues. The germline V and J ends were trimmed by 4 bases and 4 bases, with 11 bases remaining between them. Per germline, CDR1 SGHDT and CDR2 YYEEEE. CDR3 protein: CASSRRGVTEAFF. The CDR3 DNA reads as TGTGCCAGCAGCCGGCGGGGGGTCACTGAAGCTTTCTTT. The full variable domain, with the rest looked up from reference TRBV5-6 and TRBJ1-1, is DAGVTQSPTHLIKTRGQQVTLRCSPKSGHDTVSWYQQALGQGPQFIFQYYEEEERQRGNFPDRFSGHQFPNYSSELNVNALLLGDSALYLCASSRRGVTEAFFGQGTRLTVV.

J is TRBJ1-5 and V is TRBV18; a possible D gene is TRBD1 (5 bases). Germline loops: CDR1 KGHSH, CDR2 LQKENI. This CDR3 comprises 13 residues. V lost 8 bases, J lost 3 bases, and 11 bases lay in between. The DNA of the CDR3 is TGTGCCAGCGCCGGGGGGGACAATCAGCCCCAGCATTTT. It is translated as CASAGGDNQPQHF.

The CDR3 DNA sequence: TGTGCCAGCAGTCGGACTCCTTACTACAATGAGCAGTTCTTC. It specifies CASSRTPYYNEQFF. This rearrangement joins TRBV28 to TRBJ2-1; D is possibly TRBD2 (5 bases). Looked up from germline, CDR1 is MDHEN and CDR2 is SYDVKM. The CDR3 sequence is 14 residues long. The V end lost 5 bases, the J end lost 3 bases, and 11 bases lay between the germline ends.

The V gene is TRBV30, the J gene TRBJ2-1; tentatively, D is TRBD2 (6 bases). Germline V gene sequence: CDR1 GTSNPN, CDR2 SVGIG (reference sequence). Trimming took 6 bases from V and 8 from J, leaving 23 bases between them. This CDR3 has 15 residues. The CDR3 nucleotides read TGTGCCTGCGGGAGCGGCGGTCCCCAGGCCCATGAGCAGTTCTTC. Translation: CACGSGGPQAHEQFF. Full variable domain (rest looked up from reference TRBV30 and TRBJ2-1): SQTIHQWPATLVQPVGSPLSLECTVEGTSNPNLYWYRQAAGRGLQLLFYSVGIGQISSEVPQNLSASRPQDRQFILSSKKLLLSDSGFYLCACGSGGPQAHEQFFGPGTRLTVL.

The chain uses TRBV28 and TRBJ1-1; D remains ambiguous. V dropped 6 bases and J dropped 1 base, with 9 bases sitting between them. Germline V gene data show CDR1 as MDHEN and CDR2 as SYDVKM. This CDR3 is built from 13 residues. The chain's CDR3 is CASRPAGNTEAFF. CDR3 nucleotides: TGTGCCAGCAGGCCCGCAGGGAACACTGAAGCTTTCTTT.

The CDR3 reads CASSSRARAYGYTF. CDR3 nucleotides: TGTGCCAGTAGTTCCCGGGCCAGGGCCTATGGCTACACCTTC. The gene calls are TRBV19 and TRBJ1-2; tentative D call: TRBD1 (5 bases). The CDR3 consists of 14 residues. The V end lost 5 bases, the J end lost 4 bases, and 14 bases lay between the germline ends. Germline V lookup: CDR1 LNHDA, CDR2 SQIVND (reference sequence).

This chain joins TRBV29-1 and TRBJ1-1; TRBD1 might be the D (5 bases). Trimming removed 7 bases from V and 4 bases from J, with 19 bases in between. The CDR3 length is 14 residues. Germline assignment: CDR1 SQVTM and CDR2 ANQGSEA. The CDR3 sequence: CSAFDQSTGTEAFF. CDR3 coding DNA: TGCAGCGCGTTCGACCAATCCACAGGCACTGAAGCTTTCTTT.

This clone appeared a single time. This CDR3 reads CASSVVGGWADTQYF. CDR3 nucleotide sequence: TGTGCCAGCAGCGTAGTGGGAGGGTGGGCAGATACGCAGTATTTT. V and J are TRBV9 and TRBJ2-3, with 7 positions matching TRBD2. CDR3 length: 15 residues. J lost 4 bases, V lost 0 bases, and 5 bases had no gene match. The germline V gene encodes CDR1 SGDLS and CDR2 YYNGEE.

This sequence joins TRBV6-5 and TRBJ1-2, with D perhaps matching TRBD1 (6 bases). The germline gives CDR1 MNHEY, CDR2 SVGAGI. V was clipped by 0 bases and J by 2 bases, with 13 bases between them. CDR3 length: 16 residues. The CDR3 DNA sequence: TGTGCCAGCAGTTACTCCAGGGGTTTGGGGAACTATGGCTACACCTTC. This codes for CASSYSRGLGNYGYTF.

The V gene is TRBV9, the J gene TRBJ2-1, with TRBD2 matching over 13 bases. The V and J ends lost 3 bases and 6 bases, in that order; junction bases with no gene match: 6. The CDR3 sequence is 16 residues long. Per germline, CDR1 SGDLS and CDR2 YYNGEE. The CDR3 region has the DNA TGTGCCAGCAGCGCCCCACTAGCGGGAGGGACCAATGAGCAGTTCTTC. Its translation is CASSAPLAGGTNEQFF.

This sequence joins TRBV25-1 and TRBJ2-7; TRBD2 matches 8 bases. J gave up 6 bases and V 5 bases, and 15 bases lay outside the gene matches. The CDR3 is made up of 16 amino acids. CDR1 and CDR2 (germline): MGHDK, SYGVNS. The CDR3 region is CASSPGGGRTLSEQYF. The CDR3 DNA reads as TGTGCCAGCAGTCCTGGGGGCGGGAGGACCCTCTCCGAGCAGTACTTC.

The CDR3 nucleotides read TGTGCCAGAAGCGGTAGGGAGGGGACTGAAGCTTTCTTT. Protein sequence: CARSGREGTEAFF. The chain joins TRBV7-5 to TRBJ1-1. TRBV7-5 has pseudogene status. The CDR3 is 13 amino acids.

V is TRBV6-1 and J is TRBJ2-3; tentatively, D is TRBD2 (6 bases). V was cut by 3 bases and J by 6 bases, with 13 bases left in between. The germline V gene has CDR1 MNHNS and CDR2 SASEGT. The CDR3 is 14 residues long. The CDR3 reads CASSEGGSVDTQYF. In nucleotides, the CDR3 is TGTGCCAGCAGTGAGGGGGGATCCGTGGATACGCAGTATTTT.

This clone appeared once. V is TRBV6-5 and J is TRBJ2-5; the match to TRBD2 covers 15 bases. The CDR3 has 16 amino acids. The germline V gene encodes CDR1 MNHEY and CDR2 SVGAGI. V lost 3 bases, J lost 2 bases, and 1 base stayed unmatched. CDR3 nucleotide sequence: TGTGCCAGCAGTTATGGACTAGCGGGGGGGCAAGAGACCCAGTACTTC. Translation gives CASSYGLAGGQETQYF.

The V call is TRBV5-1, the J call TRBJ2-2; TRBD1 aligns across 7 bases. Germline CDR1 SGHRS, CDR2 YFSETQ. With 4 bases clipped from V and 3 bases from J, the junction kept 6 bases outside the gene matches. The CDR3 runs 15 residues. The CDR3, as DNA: TGCGCCAGCAGCCTCACAGGGGCCGACACCGGGGAGCTGTTTTTT. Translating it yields CASSLTGADTGELFF.

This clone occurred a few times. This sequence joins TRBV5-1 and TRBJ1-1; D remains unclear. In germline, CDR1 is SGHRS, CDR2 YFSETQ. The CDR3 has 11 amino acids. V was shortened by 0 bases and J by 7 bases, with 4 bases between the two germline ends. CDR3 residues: CASSLGLEAFF. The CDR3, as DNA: TGCGCCAGCAGCTTGGGACTTGAAGCTTTCTTT.

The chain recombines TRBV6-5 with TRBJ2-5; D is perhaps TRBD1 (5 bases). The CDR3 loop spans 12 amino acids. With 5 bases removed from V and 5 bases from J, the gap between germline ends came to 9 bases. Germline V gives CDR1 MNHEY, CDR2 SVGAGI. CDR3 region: CASSRNRETQYF. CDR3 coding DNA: TGTGCCAGCAGTAGAAACAGGGAGACCCAGTACTTC.

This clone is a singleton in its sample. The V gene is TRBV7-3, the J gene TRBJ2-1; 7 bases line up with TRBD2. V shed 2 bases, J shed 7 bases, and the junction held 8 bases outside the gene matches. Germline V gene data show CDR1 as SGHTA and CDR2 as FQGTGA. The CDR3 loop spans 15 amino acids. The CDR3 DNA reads TGTGCCAGCAGCTTAGTGACGGGAGGTAGGAATGAGCAGTTCTTC. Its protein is CASSLVTGGRNEQFF. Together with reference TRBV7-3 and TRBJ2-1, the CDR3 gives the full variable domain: GAGVSQTPSNKVTEKGKYVELRCDPISGHTALYWYRQSLGQGPEFLIYFQGTGAADDSGLPNDRFFAVRPEGSVSTLKIQRTERGDSAVYLCASSLVTGGRNEQFFGPGTRLTVL.

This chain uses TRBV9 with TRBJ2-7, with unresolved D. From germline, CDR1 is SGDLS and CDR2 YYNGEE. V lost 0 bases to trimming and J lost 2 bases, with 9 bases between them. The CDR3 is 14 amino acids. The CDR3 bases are TGTGCCAGCAGCGTAGGTCCAGGCCCCTACGAGCAGTACTTC. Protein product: CASSVGPGPYEQYF.

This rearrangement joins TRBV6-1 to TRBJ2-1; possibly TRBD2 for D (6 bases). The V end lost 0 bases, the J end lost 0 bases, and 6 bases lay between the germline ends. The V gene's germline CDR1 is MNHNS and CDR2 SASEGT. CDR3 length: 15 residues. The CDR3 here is CASSEAEGSYNEQFF. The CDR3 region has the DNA TGTGCCAGCAGTGAAGCGGAGGGCTCCTACAATGAGCAGTTCTTC.

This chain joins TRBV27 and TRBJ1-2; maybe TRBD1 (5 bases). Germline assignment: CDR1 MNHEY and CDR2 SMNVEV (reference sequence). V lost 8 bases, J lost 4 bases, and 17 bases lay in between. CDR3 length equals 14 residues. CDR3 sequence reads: CASPKWGGTYGYTF. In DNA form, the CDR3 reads TGTGCCAGCCCTAAATGGGGGGGGACCTATGGCTACACCTTC.

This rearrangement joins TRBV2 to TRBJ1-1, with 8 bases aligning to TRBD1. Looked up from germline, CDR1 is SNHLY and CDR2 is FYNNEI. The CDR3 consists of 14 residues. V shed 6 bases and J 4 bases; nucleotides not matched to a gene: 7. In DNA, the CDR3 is TGTGCCAGCAGGGACAGGGAGGGGGGCACTGAAGCTTTCTTT. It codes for CASRDREGGTEAFF.